This T cell receptor (beta chain) was captured in a study of T cell responses to AZD1222 COVID-19 vaccine. Study-wide results and limits: Nearly half of spike-specific TCRs reportedly target variant regions that are unmutated in the B.1.351 and B.1.1.7 variants.

The repertoire was sequenced with immunoSEQ multiplex PCR; TCRdb's copy has only in-frame clones and lacks some. The repertoire consists of some 130,000 clones, with just over 90% occurring once and the leading ten covering 1.1%. About this clone: The antigen remains unidentified.

This receptor was taken from an adult who received the AZD1222 COVID-19 vaccine. Sequences were derived from peripheral blood, sampled 28 days after the second AZD1222 dose.

CDR3 protein: CASMAGGGQPQHF. The CDR3 DNA reads as TGTGCCAGCATGGCGGGTGGGGGTCAGCCCCAGCATTTT. The chain combines TRBV2 with TRBJ1-5; a possible D gene is TRBD1 (5 bases). V gave up 7 bases and J gave up 6 bases, with 13 bases separating them. The CDR3 loop spans 13 amino acids. Germline CDR1 reads SNHLY; CDR2 reads FYNNEI.